The 13 T cell receptor beta chains presented below share a single source sample, sequenced in a study of T cells in Graves' hyperthyroidism and ophthalmopathy. Researchers took RNA transcripts and amplified the TCR beta CDR3 regions from them. The TCR CDR3 first-round RT-PCR relied on the HTBI primer set. TCRdb reprocessed the multiplex PCR reads via MiXCR and lists one record per CDR3 protein. The table has around 580,000 distinct CDR3 sequences, about 45% seen once. The specimen was peripheral blood or thyroid tissue (not recorded which). These receptors originate from a woman between 18 and 29 years old with Graves' hyperthyroidism.

This clonotype showed up many times. The chain combines TRBV7-9 with TRBJ1-1, with D perhaps matching TRBD1 (5 bases). V lost 5 bases and J 4 bases, leaving 11 bases between the germline ends. This CDR3 comprises 13 residues. Germline lookup yields CDR1 SEHNR and CDR2 FQNEAQ (reference sequence). The DNA of the CDR3 is TGTGCCAGCAGCCCCGAGGGGCCCACTGAAGCTTTCTTT. It translates to CASSPEGPTEAFF.

This clonotype was observed at least ten times. This sequence joins TRBV3-1 and TRBJ2-5; 11 bases are a match to TRBD2. CDR1 LGHDT and CDR2 YNNKEL come from the germline V gene (reference sequence). The CDR3 spans 16 residues. With 4 bases clipped from V and 3 bases from J, the junction kept 7 bases outside the gene matches. CDR3 DNA: TGTGCCAGCAGCCCCGGGGGACTAGCGGACAAAGAGACCCAGTACTTC. Translated, it gives CASSPGGLADKETQYF.

The chain has TRBV5-1 and TRBJ2-7; 8 bases align to TRBD1. Germline V gene lookup returns CDR1 SGHRS and CDR2 YFSETQ. Unmatched junction bases numbered 5, after V lost 4 bases and J lost 5 bases. The CDR3 is 13 amino acids. CDR3 in amino acids: CASSEEQGDEQYF. The CDR3 DNA follows: TGCGCCAGCAGCGAAGAACAGGGGGACGAGCAGTACTTC.

On this clonotype itself: This may be a read error, as it is one base from a much larger clone. The chain combines TRBV2 with TRBJ1-5, with D perhaps TRBD1 (5 bases). This CDR3 is built from 15 residues. Trimming took 3 bases from V and 2 from J, leaving 11 bases between them. Germline V CDR1 and CDR2: SNHLY, FYNNEI. CDR3 in DNA: TGTGCCAGCAGTGACTCGGAGGGGCGCAATCAGCCCCAGCATTTT. The encoded protein is CASSDSEGRNQPQHF. Based on the CDR3 plus reference TRBV2 and TRBJ1-5, the full variable domain is EPEVTQTPSHQVTQMGQEVILRCVPISNHLYFYWYRQILGQKVEFLVSFYNNEISEKSEIFDDQFSVERPDGSNFTLKIRSTKLEDSAMYFCASSDSEGRNQPQHFGDGTRLSIL.

The gene calls are TRBV6-6 and TRBJ2-2; 10 bases fit TRBD2. The CDR3 has 17 amino acids. Germline V gene lookup returns CDR1 MNHNY and CDR2 SVGAGI (reference sequence). Germline trimming cut 2 bases from V and 7 bases from J; bases unmatched to any gene: 10. DNA for the CDR3: TGTGCCAGCAGTTACGCCGGGACTAGCGAGATCTACGGGGAGCTGTTTTTT. Translation gives CASSYAGTSEIYGELFF.

In this sample, this clonotype turned up many times. The V gene is TRBV12-5, the J gene TRBJ1-4, with D uncertain. The CDR3 runs to 13 residues. The germline gives CDR1 LGHNT, CDR2 FRNRAP. Trimming stripped 1 base from V and 5 bases from J, with 5 bases between. CDR3 bases: TGTGCTAGTGGTTTGGATTACAATGAAAAACTGTTTTTT. Its translation is CASGLDYNEKLFF.

Comments on this clonotype: The junction departs from germline at one end; a sequencing error may be responsible. CDR3: CVSSAIPGTGKLFF. CDR3 nucleotides: TGTGTCAGCAGCGCTATCCCAGGGACTGGAAAACTGTTTTTT. The genes are TRBV2 and TRBJ1-4; D possibly corresponds to TRBD1 (5 bases). The germline CDR1 and CDR2 sequences are SNHLY and FYNNEI. This CDR3 region has 14 residues.

This clonotype was recorded once. The rearrangement uses TRBV25-1 and TRBJ1-4, with D perhaps matching TRBD1 (5 bases). V lost 2 bases to trimming and J lost 8 bases, with 18 bases between them. CDR3 length equals 16 residues. Germline V gives CDR1 MGHDK, CDR2 SYGVNS. CDR3 residues: CASSEALGDGREKLFF. CDR3 DNA sequence: TGTGCCAGCAGTGAAGCGCTAGGGGACGGGCGAGAAAAACTGTTTTTT.

This clonotype was detected many times. The chain is built from TRBV5-1 and TRBJ2-7; D not resolved. This CDR3 has 13 residues. Trimming pared 2 bases from V and 0 bases from J, leaving 6 bases between. The V gene's germline CDR1 is SGHRS and CDR2 YFSETQ. CDR3 region: CASSFRASYEQYF. CDR3 nucleotides: TGCGCCAGCAGCTTCCGGGCCTCCTACGAGCAGTACTTC. The variable domain in full, with the rest retrieved from reference TRBV5-1 and TRBJ2-7, is KAGVTQTPRYLIKTRGQQVTLSCSPISGHRSVSWYQQTPGQGLQFLFEYFSETQRNKGNFPGRFSGRQFSNSRSEMNVSTLELGDSALYLCASSFRASYEQYFGPGTRLTVT.

This clonotype was observed many times. The CDR3 coding sequence is TGTGCCAGCAGCGTGACCCCCCGGTTATTTAATGAAAAACTGTTTTTT. Translation: CASSVTPRLFNEKLFF. The chain employs TRBV9 and TRBJ1-4, with D hard to call. The V end lost 2 bases, the J end lost 4 bases, and 15 bases lay between the germline ends. The CDR3 is 16 residues long. Per germline, CDR1 SGDLS and CDR2 YYNGEE. Full variable domain (remainder filled in from reference TRBV9 and TRBJ1-4): DSGVTQTPKHLITATGQRVTLRCSPRSGDLSVYWYQQSLDQGLQFLIQYYNGEERAKGNILERFSAQQFPDLHSELNLSSLELGDSALYFCASSVTPRLFNEKLFFGSGTQLSVL.

This clonotype was counted at least ten times. The CDR3 sequence is CASSQEGVRANYGYTF. CDR3 DNA sequence: TGCGCCAGCAGCCAAGAAGGAGTCAGGGCTAACTATGGCTACACCTTC. The chain couples TRBV4-1 to TRBJ1-2; a weak D match, TRBD1 (5 bases). In germline, CDR1 is MGHRA, CDR2 YSYEKL. Trimming took 0 bases from V and 0 from J, leaving 11 bases between them. The CDR3 consists of 16 residues.

Ten or more counts support this clonotype. The chain recombines TRBV12-3 or TRBV12-4 with TRBJ1-1; 9 bases line up with TRBD1. J lost 5 bases, V lost 3 bases, and 10 bases had no gene match. This CDR3 has 16 residues. CDR3 residues: CASSLRAQGARTEAFF. The CDR3 bases are TGTGCCAGCAGTTTGAGGGCACAGGGGGCGCGAACTGAAGCTTTCTTT.

The chain links TRBV7-1 to TRBJ1-1; perhaps TRBD1 as D (5 bases). TRBV7-1 is recorded as an ORF, its role being uncertain. Trimming pared 3 bases from V and 3 bases from J, leaving 17 bases between. This CDR3 is built from 16 residues. The CDR3 loop is CASSSLSTGRYTEAFF. DNA for the CDR3: TGTGCCAGCAGCTCCCTCTCAACGGGGCGATACACTGAAGCTTTCTTT.